Detailed here is one T cell receptor (beta chain). The antigen remains undetermined. This record comes from a study of post-analysis software for immune sequencing data. Study-level information: Secondary progressive, relapsing-remitting and progressive-relapsing multiple sclerosis were among the included disease courses.

Study-level findings and limits: Strong co-clustering by F measure linked samples that shared a preparation batch. Those with multiple sclerosis, the patient group, showed significantly lower normalized Chao1 diversity than controls.

Every TCR beta cDNA library bore unique molecular identifiers. Each CDR3 protein is one row after TCRdb ran MiXCR on the PCR reads. The sample consists of about 540,000 distinct CDR3 sequences, around 31% of them appearing once. Sequences were obtained from blood. This receptor was identified in a girl aged 2-17 years with multiple sclerosis.

The CDR3 is CATSSQGEGYNEQFF. CDR3 sequence (DNA): TGTGCCACCAGCAGCCAGGGGGAAGGCTACAATGAGCAGTTCTTC. The chain links TRBV15 to TRBJ2-1; 7 positions match TRBD1. The CDR3 contains 15 residues. V gave up 3 bases and J gave up 3 bases; unmatched junction bases: 5. Germline V CDR1 and CDR2: LNHNV, YYDKDF (reference sequence).